The entry that follows covers one T cell receptor (beta chain) sequence. Its target is not known. The junction differs from germline at one of its ends, possibly a read error. This sample stems from a study of graft-versus-host responses after intestinal transplantation. Study at large: Multivisceral, liver-intestinal, or isolated intestinal transplants were given to recipients. Points from the study as a whole: There was an association between peak levels of circulating GvH clones and early post-transplant HvG declines. Within allografts, high graft-versus-host to host-versus-graft clonal ratios were seen among patients with graft-donor T cell macrochimerism. GvH clones turned up in recipient marrow; some had shown up first in ileum or blood.

Profiled with immunoSEQ multiplex PCR; TCRdb holds only in-frame clones, not every one. The table includes approximately 12,000 clones, 83% detected once. CDR1 and CDR2 (germline): SGHRS, YFSETQ. This CDR3 comprises 13 residues. This chain uses TRBV5-1 with TRBJ1-1; weak D call: TRBD1 (5 bases). The clonotype comes from a human patient who received an intestinal transplant, so some T cells may come from the graft donor. The source material was PBMCs, sampled 120 to 130 days after transplant. CDR3 loop: CASSLGGNSEAFF. DNA of the CDR3: TGCGCCAGCAGCTTGGGGGGGAACTCTGAAGCTTTCTTT. Combining the CDR3 with reference TRBV5-1 and TRBJ1-1 gives the whole variable domain KAGVTQTPRYLIKTRGQQVTLSCSPISGHRSVSWYQQTPGQGLQFLFEYFSETQRNKGNFPGRFSGRQFSNSRSEMNVSTLELGDSALYLCASSLGGNSEAFFGQGTRLTVV.